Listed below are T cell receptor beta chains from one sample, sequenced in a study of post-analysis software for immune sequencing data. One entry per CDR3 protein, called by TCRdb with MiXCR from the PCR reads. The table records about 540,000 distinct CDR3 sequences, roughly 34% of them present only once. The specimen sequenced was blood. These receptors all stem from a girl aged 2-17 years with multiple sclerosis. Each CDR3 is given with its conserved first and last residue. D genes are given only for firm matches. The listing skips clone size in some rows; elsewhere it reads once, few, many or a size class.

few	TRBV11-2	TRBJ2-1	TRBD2	CASSLRGSGSFNEQFF	TGTGCCAGCAGCTTACGGGGTAGCGGGTCATTCAATGAGCAGTTCTTC
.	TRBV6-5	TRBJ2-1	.	CASSYGGRVHNEQFF	TGTGCCAGCAGTTACGGGGGCAGGGTCCACAATGAGCAGTTCTTC
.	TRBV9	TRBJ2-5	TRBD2	CASSVPLSPLAGEAETQYF	TGTGCCAGCAGCGTACCCCTGTCGCCCCTAGCGGGAGAGGCGGAGACCCAGTACTTC
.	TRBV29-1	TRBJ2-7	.	CSVHGPSYEQYF	TGCAGCGTCCACGGGCCCTCCTACGAGCAGTACTTC
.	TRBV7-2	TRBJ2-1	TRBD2	CASNHVPGGVLEQFF	TGTGCCAGCAATCACGTACCGGGGGGGGTGCTTGAGCAGTTCTTC
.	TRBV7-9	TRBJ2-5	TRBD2	CASSSLSASGRETQYF	TGTGCCAGCAGCTCACTCTCGGCTAGCGGTAGGGAGACCCAGTACTTC
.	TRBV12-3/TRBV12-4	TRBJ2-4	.	CASSSHGGGNIQYF	TGTGCCAGCAGTTCCCACGGAGGAGGAAACATTCAGTACTTC
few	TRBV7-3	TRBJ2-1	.	CASSPLRGGVGNEQFF	TGTGCCAGCAGCCCCCTCCGGGGCGGGGTTGGGAATGAGCAGTTCTTC
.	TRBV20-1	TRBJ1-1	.	CSARDSFEAFF	TGCAGTGCTAGAGACAGCTTTGAAGCTTTCTTT
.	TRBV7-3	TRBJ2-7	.	CASSPLRKLYEQYF	TGTGCCAGCAGCCCTCTTAGGAAACTCTACGAGCAGTACTTC
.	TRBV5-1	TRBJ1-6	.	CASSLAAQGRSPLHF	TGCGCCAGCAGCTTGGCCGCGCAGGGCCGGTCACCCCTCCACTTT
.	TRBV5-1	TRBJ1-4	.	CASSPTASNEKLFF	TGCGCCAGCAGCCCGACAGCTTCTAATGAAAAACTGTTTTTT
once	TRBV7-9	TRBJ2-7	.	CASSLAGTRGDEQYF	TGTGCCAGCAGCTTAGCCGGGACAAGGGGTGACGAGCAGTACTTC
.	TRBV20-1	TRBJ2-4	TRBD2	CSAGWTAGEQYF	TGCAGTGCTGGATGGACTGCGGGGGAGCAGTACTTC
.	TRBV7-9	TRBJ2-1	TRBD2	CASSTTSGGLNEQFF	TGTGCCAGCAGCACTACTAGCGGCGGTCTCAATGAGCAGTTCTTC
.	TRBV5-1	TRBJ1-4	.	CASSLASATNEKLFF	TGCGCCAGCAGCTTGGCTTCTGCAACTAATGAAAAACTGTTTTTT
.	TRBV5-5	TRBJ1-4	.	CASSLFIQEKLFF	TGTGCCAGCAGCTTGTTTATCCAGGAAAAACTGTTTTTT
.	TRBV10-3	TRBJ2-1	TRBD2	CAISEPGTSGENEQFF	TGTGCCATCAGTGAGCCCGGGACTAGCGGGGAGAATGAGCAGTTCTTC
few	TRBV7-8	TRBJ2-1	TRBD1	CASSSGTGFYNEQFF	TGTGCCAGCAGCTCCGGGACAGGGTTCTACAATGAGCAGTTCTTC
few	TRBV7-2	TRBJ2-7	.	CASRYAGDYEQYF	TGTGCCAGCAGGTATGCAGGAGATTACGAGCAGTACTTC
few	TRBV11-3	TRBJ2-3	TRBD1	CASSQGQEDTQYF	TGTGCCAGCAGCCAGGGACAGGAGGATACGCAGTATTTT
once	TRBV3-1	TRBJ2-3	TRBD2	CASSLGGGASADTQYF	TGTGCCAGCAGCCTCGGCGGGGGGGCTAGCGCAGATACGCAGTATTTT
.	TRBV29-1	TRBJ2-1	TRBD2	CSYGGSVYNEQFF	TGCAGCTACGGGGGGTCGGTTTACAATGAGCAGTTCTTC
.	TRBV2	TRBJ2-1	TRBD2	CASSEMSGGEQFF	TGTGCCAGCAGCGAAATGAGCGGGGGAGAGCAGTTCTTC
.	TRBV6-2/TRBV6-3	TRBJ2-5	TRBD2	CASEASGGPETQYF	TGTGCCAGCGAGGCCAGCGGGGGACCAGAGACCCAGTACTTC
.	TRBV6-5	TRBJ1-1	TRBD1	CASRITQGRDTEAFF	TGTGCCAGCAGGATAACACAGGGGCGGGACACTGAAGCTTTCTTT
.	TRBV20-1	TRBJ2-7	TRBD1	CSARTVQGIHEQYF	TGCAGTGCCAGAACTGTACAGGGGATCCACGAGCAGTACTTC
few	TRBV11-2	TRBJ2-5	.	CASSLWAETQYF	TGTGCCAGCAGCTTATGGGCGGAGACCCAGTACTTC
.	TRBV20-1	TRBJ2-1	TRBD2	CSALDRGPSGGDYNEQFF	TGCAGTGCACTCGACAGGGGACCTAGCGGGGGGGACTACAATGAGCAGTTCTTC
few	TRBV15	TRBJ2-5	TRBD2	CATSSRASGAQETQYF	TGTGCCACCAGCAGCCGGGCTAGCGGGGCCCAAGAGACCCAGTACTTC
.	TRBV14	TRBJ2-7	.	CASSQMGRRVEQYF	TGTGCCAGCAGCCAGATGGGACGTAGGGTTGAGCAGTACTTC
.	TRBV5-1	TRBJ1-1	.	CASSLAPDQMNTEAFF	TGCGCCAGCAGCTTGGCCCCAGACCAGATGAACACTGAAGCTTTCTTT
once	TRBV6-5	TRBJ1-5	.	CASSVDWGNQPQHF	TGTGCCAGCAGTGTGGATTGGGGCAATCAGCCCCAGCATTTT
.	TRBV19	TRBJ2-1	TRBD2	CASSSYPSGGLSYNEQFF	TGTGCCAGTAGTAGCTATCCTAGCGGGGGACTCTCCTACAATGAGCAGTTCTTC
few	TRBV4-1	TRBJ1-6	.	CASSQGTQAAILHF	TGCGCCAGCAGCCAAGGAACTCAGGCGGCGATCCTCCACTTT
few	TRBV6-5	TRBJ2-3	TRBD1	CASSYSATGTDTQYF	TGTGCCAGCAGTTACTCCGCGACAGGGACGGATACGCAGTATTTT
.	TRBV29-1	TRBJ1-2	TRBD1	CSVEDLPGGNGYTF	TGCAGCGTTGAAGATCTGCCAGGGGGTAATGGCTACACCTTC
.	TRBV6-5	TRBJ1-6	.	CATQGVRTPLHF	TGTGCCACCCAGGGAGTGAGAACACCCCTCCACTTT
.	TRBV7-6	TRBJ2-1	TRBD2	CASSLAWGLYNEQFF	TGTGCCAGCAGCTTAGCGTGGGGACTATACAATGAGCAGTTCTTC
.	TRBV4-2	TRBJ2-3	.	CASSHPISADTQYF	TGTGCCAGCAGCCATCCGATTAGCGCTGATACGCAGTATTTT
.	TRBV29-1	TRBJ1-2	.	CSVDSGAFSNYGHTF	TGCAGCGTTGACTCCGGGGCTTTTTCTAACTATGGCCACACCTTC
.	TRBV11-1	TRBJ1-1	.	CASSLKEVAFF	TGTGCCAGCAGCTTAAAGGAGGTGGCTTTCTTT
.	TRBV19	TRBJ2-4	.	CASSISALDNEQYF	TGTGCCAGTAGTATCTCGGCGCTGGACAATGAGCAGTACTTC
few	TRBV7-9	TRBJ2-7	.	CASTPELARDPYEQYF	TGTGCCAGCACCCCGGAACTAGCTCGGGATCCCTACGAGCAGTACTTC
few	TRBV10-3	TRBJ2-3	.	CATRDGSTQYF	TGTGCCACCCGTGATGGGAGTACGCAGTATTTT
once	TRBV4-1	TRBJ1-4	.	CASSLNGKGNNEKLFF	TGCGCCAGCAGCCTAAATGGAAAGGGGAATAATGAAAAACTGTTTTTT
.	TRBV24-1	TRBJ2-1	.	CATSQPVYNEQFF	TGTGCCACCAGTCAGCCGGTCTACAATGAGCAGTTCTTC
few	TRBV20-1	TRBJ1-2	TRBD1	CSARDRLQGATYGYTF	TGCAGTGCTAGAGATCGCTTGCAGGGGGCAACCTATGGCTACACCTTC
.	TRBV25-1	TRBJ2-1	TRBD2	CASSVPGLVGYEQFF	TGTGCCAGCAGTGTGCCCGGACTAGTGGGCTATGAGCAGTTCTTC
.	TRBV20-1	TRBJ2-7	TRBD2	CSARVTGGASYEQYF	TGCAGTGCTAGAGTCACCGGGGGGGCTTCCTACGAGCAGTACTTC
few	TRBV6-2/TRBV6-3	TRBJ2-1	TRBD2	CASSYDGGAVQQFF	TGTGCCAGCAGTTACGACGGGGGGGCGGTCCAGCAGTTCTTC
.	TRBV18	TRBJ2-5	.	CASSPSSSGVFQETQYF	TGTGCCAGCTCACCAAGTTCCTCAGGGGTTTTCCAAGAGACCCAGTACTTC
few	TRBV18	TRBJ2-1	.	CASSPYGSYNEQFF	TGTGCCAGCTCACCGTATGGGTCCTACAATGAGCAGTTCTTC
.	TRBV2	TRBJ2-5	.	CATKGVLEETQYF	TGTGCCACAAAGGGGGTATTGGAGGAGACCCAGTACTTC
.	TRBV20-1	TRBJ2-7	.	CSARGVGEGTYEQYF	TGCAGTGCTAGGGGGGTTGGGGAAGGGACCTACGAGCAGTACTTC
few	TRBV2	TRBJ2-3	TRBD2	CASSDSGGTDTQYF	TGTGCCAGCAGTGACAGCGGGGGCACAGATACGCAGTATTTT